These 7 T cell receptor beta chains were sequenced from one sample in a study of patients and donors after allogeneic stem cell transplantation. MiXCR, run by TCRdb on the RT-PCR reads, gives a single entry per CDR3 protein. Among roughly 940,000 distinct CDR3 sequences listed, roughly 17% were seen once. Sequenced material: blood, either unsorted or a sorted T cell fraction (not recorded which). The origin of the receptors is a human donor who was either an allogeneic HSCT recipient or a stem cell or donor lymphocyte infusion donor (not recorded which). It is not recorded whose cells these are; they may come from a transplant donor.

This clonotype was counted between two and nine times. The CDR3 sequence is CASSDSSVSRLTWRGYTF. The CDR3 region has the DNA TGTGCCAGCAGTGATAGTAGTGTTTCGCGCCTCACCTGGAGGGGCTACACCTTC. This chain connects TRBV2 to TRBJ1-2; D gene uncertain. Trimming pared 3 bases from V and 8 bases from J, leaving 28 bases between. Germline-derived CDR1 and CDR2 are SNHLY and FYNNEI. The CDR3 consists of 18 residues.

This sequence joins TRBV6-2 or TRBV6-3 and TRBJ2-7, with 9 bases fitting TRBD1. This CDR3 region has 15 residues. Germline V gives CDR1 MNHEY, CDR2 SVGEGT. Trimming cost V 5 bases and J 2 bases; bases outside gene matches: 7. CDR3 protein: CASSLRDRATYEQYF. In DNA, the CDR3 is TGTGCCAGCAGTCTCCGGGACAGGGCGACCTACGAGCAGTACTTC.

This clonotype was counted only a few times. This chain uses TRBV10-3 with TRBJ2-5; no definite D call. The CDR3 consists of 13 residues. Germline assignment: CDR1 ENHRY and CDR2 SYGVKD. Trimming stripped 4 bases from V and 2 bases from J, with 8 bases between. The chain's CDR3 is CAISVFPQETQYF. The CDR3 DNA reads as TGTGCCATCAGTGTTTTCCCTCAAGAGACCCAGTACTTC.

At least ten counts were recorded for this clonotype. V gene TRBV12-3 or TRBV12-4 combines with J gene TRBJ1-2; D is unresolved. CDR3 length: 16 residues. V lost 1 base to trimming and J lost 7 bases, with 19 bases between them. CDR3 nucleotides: TGTGCCAGCAGTTTAGATGTCCGGGCCCACTGGAGTGGCTACACCTTC. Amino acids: CASSLDVRAHWSGYTF.

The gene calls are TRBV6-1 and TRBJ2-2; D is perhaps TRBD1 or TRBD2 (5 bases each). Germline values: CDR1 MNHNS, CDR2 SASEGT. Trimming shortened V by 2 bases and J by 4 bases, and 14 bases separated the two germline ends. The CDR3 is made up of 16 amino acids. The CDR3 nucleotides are TGTGCCAGCAGTGAACCCGGGGCGCCGGGCACCGGGGAGCTGTTTTTT. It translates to CASSEPGAPGTGELFF.

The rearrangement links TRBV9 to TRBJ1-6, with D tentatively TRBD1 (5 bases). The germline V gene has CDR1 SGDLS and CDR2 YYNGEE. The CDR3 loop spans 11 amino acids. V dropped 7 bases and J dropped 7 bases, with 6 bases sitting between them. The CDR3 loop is CASGANSPLHF. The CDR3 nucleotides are TGTGCCAGCGGGGCAAATTCACCCCTCCACTTT.

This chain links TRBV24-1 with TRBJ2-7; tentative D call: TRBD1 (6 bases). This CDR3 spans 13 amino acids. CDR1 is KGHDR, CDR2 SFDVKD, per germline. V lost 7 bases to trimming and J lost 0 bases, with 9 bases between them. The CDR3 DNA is TGTGCCACCAGCCCGGACAGCTCCTACGAGCAGTACTTC. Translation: CATSPDSSYEQYF.